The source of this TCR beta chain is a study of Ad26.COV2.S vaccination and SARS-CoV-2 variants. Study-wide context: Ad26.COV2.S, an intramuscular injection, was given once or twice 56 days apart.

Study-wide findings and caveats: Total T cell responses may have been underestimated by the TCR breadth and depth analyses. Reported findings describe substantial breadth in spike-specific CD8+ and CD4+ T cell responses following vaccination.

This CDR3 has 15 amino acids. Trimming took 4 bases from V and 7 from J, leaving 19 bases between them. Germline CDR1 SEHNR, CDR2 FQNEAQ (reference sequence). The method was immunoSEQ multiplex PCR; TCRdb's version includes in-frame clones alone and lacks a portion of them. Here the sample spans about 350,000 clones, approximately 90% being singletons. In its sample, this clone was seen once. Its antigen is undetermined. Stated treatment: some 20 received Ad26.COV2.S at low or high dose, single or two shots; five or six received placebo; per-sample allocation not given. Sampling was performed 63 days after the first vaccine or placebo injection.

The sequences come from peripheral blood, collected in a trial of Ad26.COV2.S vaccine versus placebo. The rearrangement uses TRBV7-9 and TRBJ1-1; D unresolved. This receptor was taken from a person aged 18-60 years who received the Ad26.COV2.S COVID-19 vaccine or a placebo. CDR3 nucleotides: TGTGCCAGCAGCTCCCTCGGGGAGCTCCGGTATGAAGCTTTCTTT. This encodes CASSSLGELRYEAFF.